The sequence of this TCR beta chain was determined in a study of blood T cell repertoires in COVID-19. Study details: Donors in the United States, Italy and Spain gave samples during acute or convalescent COVID-19.

Per the study methods: It was from reference gene primer amplification that nucleated cell counts were estimated. TCRdb keeps only in-frame clones here, not all; method: immunoSEQ multiplex PCR. The V and J calls and clone size come from that table; D and trimming were worked out from the DNA. The sample has some 240,000 clones; 86% are singletons. Enrollees, about 18 to 100 years old, lived in approximately 25 US areas. The sample consisted of PBMCs or T cells enriched from blood (not recorded which). The source is a woman in her thirties or forties with acute COVID-19.

The CDR3 sequence is CASSVGGRRSEQFF. CDR3 sequence (DNA): TGTGCCAGCAGCGTAGGAGGTAGACGTTCTGAGCAGTTCTTC. The rearrangement joins TRBV9 to TRBJ2-1; D ambiguous. Trimming left V 0 bases short and J 9 bases short, with 13 bases between. From germline, CDR1 is SGDLS and CDR2 YYNGEE. The CDR3 extends over 14 amino acids.